This entry describes one T cell receptor (beta chain). This sample was included in a study of control samples from healthy donors and cancer patients. Only in-frame clones appear in the TCRdb table, and some are missing; sequencing was by immunoSEQ multiplex PCR. Of about 190,000 clones listed, approximately 90% were seen once; the top ten hold over 1.5%. The CDR3 sequence is 16 residues long. Germline lookup yields CDR1 MNHNS and CDR2 SASEGT. The V end lost 0 bases, the J end lost 0 bases, and 11 bases lay between the germline ends. The receptor was isolated from a young man in good health. V and J are TRBV6-1 and TRBJ1-1; D remains unclear. The specimen was blood. As DNA, the CDR3 is TGTGCCAGCAGTGAAGCGCTTCGACGGATGAACACTGAAGCTTTCTTT. This gives the protein CASSEALRRMNTEAFF.